Shown below are 17 T cell receptor beta chains from a single sample sequenced in a study of Ad26.COV2.S vaccination and SARS-CoV-2 variants. Treatment: around 19 received Ad26.COV2.S at low or high dose, single or two shots; several received placebo; per-sample allocation not given. Specimen acquisition occurred on day 63 following the initial vaccine or placebo injection. Clones were read by immunoSEQ multiplex PCR, and TCRdb kept only the in-frame ones, dropping some. The sample includes around 500,000 clones, roughly nine tenths of them seen just once. Sequencing was performed on peripheral blood, taken in a trial of Ad26.COV2.S vaccine versus placebo. The receptor set was obtained from a person aged 18-60 years who received the Ad26.COV2.S COVID-19 vaccine or a placebo.

The chain employs TRBV4-2 and TRBJ1-2; D unclear. V was trimmed by 0 bases and J by 0 bases, leaving 11 bases between them. Germline CDR1 is LGHNA and CDR2 is YNFKEQ. The CDR3 runs 16 residues. In DNA, the CDR3 is TGTGCCAGCAGCCAAGACCCGAGTCTCGCTAACTATGGCTACACCTTC. Residues: CASSQDPSLANYGYTF.

Notes on this clone: The sample contains more than one DNA sequence encoding this CDR3. V and J are TRBV6-5 and TRBJ2-2; no definite D call. Germline CDR1 reads MNHEY; CDR2 reads SVGAGI. The V end was cut by 5 bases, the J end by 2 bases, with 3 bases between. The CDR3 sequence is 12 residues long. The CDR3 nucleotides are TGTGCCAGCAGTCTTAACACCGGGGAGCTGTTTTTT. This sequence encodes CASSLNTGELFF.

The gene calls are TRBV2 and TRBJ1-2; 7 bases align to TRBD1. Germline assignment: CDR1 SNHLY and CDR2 FYNNEI. This CDR3 is 15 amino acids long. The ends lost 8 bases at V and 5 bases at J; junction bases unmatched: 14. As DNA, the CDR3 is TGTGCCAGCCAAAGACAGGGAACGTTCGCTTATGGCTACACCTTC. Translating it yields CASQRQGTFAYGYTF.

The rearrangement links TRBV4-2 to TRBJ2-7; TRBD2 agrees at 10 bases. The CDR3 totals 16 residues. Germline V lookup: CDR1 LGHNA, CDR2 YNFKEQ. The V gene end was trimmed by 0 bases and the J gene end by 1 base; junction bases not matched to a gene: 3. CDR3 bases: TGTGCCAGCAGCCAAGATCAAGCGGGAGGGTCCTACGAGCAGTACTTC. It translates to CASSQDQAGGSYEQYF.

The chain employs TRBV5-1 and TRBJ1-2; D gene unclear. Per the germline V gene, CDR1 is SGHRS and CDR2 is YFSETQ. Trimming took 4 bases from V and 0 from J, leaving 13 bases between them. This CDR3 spans 15 amino acids. The CDR3 sequence: CASSPRQGTNYGYTF. For the CDR3, the DNA is TGCGCCAGCAGCCCAAGGCAAGGGACTAACTATGGCTACACCTTC.

The chain carries TRBV7-6 and TRBJ1-5, with TRBD1 matching over 9 bases. Germline assignment: CDR1 SGHVS and CDR2 FNYEAQ. The CDR3 loop spans 14 amino acids. With 4 bases clipped from V and 4 bases from J, the junction kept 2 bases outside the gene matches. In nucleotides, the CDR3 is TGTGCCAGCAGCTCCGGGACAGGGAATCAGCCCCAGCATTTT. Translated, it gives CASSSGTGNQPQHF.

The genes are TRBV7-2 and TRBJ1-2, with D possibly being TRBD1 (6 bases). The V end lost 5 bases, the J end lost 1 base, and 11 bases lay between the germline ends. The CDR3 has 14 amino acids. Germline CDR1 SGHTA, CDR2 FQGNSA. CDR3 sequence (DNA): TGTGCCAGCAGCCCCGGACAGAATAACTATGGCTACACCTTC. Its translation is CASSPGQNNYGYTF. Full variable domain (remainder filled in from reference TRBV7-2 and TRBJ1-2): GAGVSQSPSNKVTEKGKDVELRCDPISGHTALYWYRQSLGQGLEFLIYFQGNSAPDKSGLPSDRFSAERTGGSVSTLTIQRTQQEDSAVYLCASSPGQNNYGYTFGSGTRLTVV.

J is TRBJ1-2 and V is TRBV30; 12 positions match TRBD1. CDR1 and CDR2 from the germline V gene are GTSNPN and SVGIG (reference sequence). With V trimmed by 5 bases and J by 8 bases, 3 bases remained unmatched. The CDR3 has 12 amino acids. For the CDR3, the DNA is TGTGCCTGGGGGACAGGGGGCATGGGCTACACCTTC. Its protein is CAWGTGGMGYTF.

This clone was seen only once. This sequence joins TRBV7-2 and TRBJ2-7, with 8 bases that match TRBD1. The germline V gene has CDR1 SGHTA and CDR2 FQGNSA. CDR3 length equals 16 residues. With V trimmed by 3 bases and J by 2 bases, 9 bases remained unmatched. CDR3 DNA sequence: TGTGCCAGCAGCTTGGTGAGGACAGGGCTAACCTACGAGCAGTACTTC. Translated, it gives CASSLVRTGLTYEQYF.

The gene calls are TRBV7-6 and TRBJ2-7; D is unresolved. V gave up 5 bases and J gave up 4 bases, with 12 bases separating them. Germline CDR1 SGHVS, CDR2 FNYEAQ. The CDR3 contains 13 residues. The CDR3 DNA sequence: TGTGCCAGCAGCACCACAGACTCTTACGAGCAGTACTTC. It translates to CASSTTDSYEQYF.

This sequence joins TRBV7-9 and TRBJ2-3, with D perhaps TRBD2 (5 bases). This CDR3 is built from 15 residues. Trimming stripped 3 bases from V and 1 base from J, with 11 bases between. CDR1 is SEHNR and CDR2 is FQNEAQ in the germline V gene (reference sequence). The CDR3 loop reads CASSFRGLGTDTQYF. In DNA form, the CDR3 reads TGTGCCAGCAGCTTTAGAGGGCTCGGCACAGATACGCAGTATTTT. The variable domain in full, with the rest retrieved from reference TRBV7-9 and TRBJ2-3, is DTGVSQNPRHKITKRGQNVTFRCDPISEHNRLYWYRQTLGQGPEFLTYFQNEAQLEKSRLLSDRFSAERPKGSFSTLEIQRTEQGDSAMYLCASSFRGLGTDTQYFGPGTRLTVL.

V gene TRBV4-1 combines with J gene TRBJ1-1; TRBD1 is a possible D gene (5 bases). The CDR3 covers 15 residues. V gave up 4 bases and J gave up 0 bases, with 12 bases separating them. Germline V CDR1 and CDR2: MGHRA, YSYEKL. In nucleotides, the CDR3 is TGCGCCAGCAGCCGGCTACAGGTTATGAACACTGAAGCTTTCTTT. As protein: CASSRLQVMNTEAFF.

The chain joins TRBV7-3 to TRBJ2-2, with TRBD2 matching 8 bases. J was trimmed by 5 bases and V by 6 bases; bases with no gene match: 8. The CDR3 spans 15 residues. Germline values: CDR1 SGHTA, CDR2 FQGTGA. The CDR3 sequence is CASSKSGSWTGELFF. The CDR3 DNA reads TGTGCCAGCAGTAAAAGCGGGAGTTGGACCGGGGAGCTGTTTTTT.

This rearrangement joins TRBV7-6 to TRBJ2-1; the D gene is possibly TRBD1 (7 bases). Per the germline V gene, CDR1 is SGHVS and CDR2 is FNYEAQ. Trimming took off 3 bases at V and 5 bases at J, with 14 bases between the two ends. This CDR3 has 15 residues. For the CDR3, the DNA is TGTGCCAGCAGCTTGCGGGACAGTTCCAACAATGAGCAGTTCTTC. Residues: CASSLRDSSNNEQFF.

The rearrangement uses TRBV30 and TRBJ1-2; weak D call: TRBD1 (5 bases). The CDR3 extends over 15 amino acids. V was shortened by 2 bases and J by 2 bases, with 15 bases between the two germline ends. Per the germline V gene, CDR1 is GTSNPN and CDR2 is SVGIG (reference sequence). As DNA, the CDR3 is TGTGCCTGGAGTCCCCCGGGACTTACGAACTATGGCTACACCTTC. It specifies CAWSPPGLTNYGYTF.

The chain couples TRBV24-1 to TRBJ2-1; the match to TRBD2 covers 10 bases. This CDR3 is 17 amino acids long. Germline V gene sequence: CDR1 KGHDR, CDR2 SFDVKD. Germline trimming cut 0 bases from V and 7 bases from J; bases unmatched to any gene: 8. CDR3 sequence (DNA): TGTGCCACCAGTGATTTGGGTCTAGCGGGAGTTCGGAATGAGCAGTTCTTC. It codes for CATSDLGLAGVRNEQFF.

This clone showed up just a few times. V usage is TRBV6-5 and J usage is TRBJ2-2; D uncertain. Trimming removed 6 bases at V and 6 bases at J, with 8 bases between. The CDR3 sequence is 12 residues long. Germline V gene data show CDR1 as MNHEY and CDR2 as SVGAGI. The CDR3 protein is CASSGRSGELFF. The CDR3 nucleotides read TGTGCCAGCAGCGGACGCTCCGGGGAGCTGTTTTTT.